This is a list of T cell receptor beta chains from one sample in a study of identical twins. One entry per CDR3 protein results from TCRdb running MiXCR on the 5' RACE reads. This table holds roughly 700,000 distinct CDR3 sequences, less than 10% found once. This sample was shared with a second study, whose subject was yellow fever vaccine responses in identical twins.

The material sequenced was PBMCs. These TCRs come from a woman aged 18 to 35 in good health. Both conserved end residues are part of each CDR3. D genes are given only for firm matches. Clone size is shown for a subset of rows, as once, few, many or a class of expanded clone.

TRBJ2-6 NA TRBV12-5 few TGTGCTAGTGGGTCGGATGCCGGGGCCAACGTCCTGACTTTC CASGSDAGANVLTF
TRBJ2-1 NA TRBV5-1 many TGCGCCAGCAGCTTGGAACCGATGGATGAGCAGTTCTTC CASSLEPMDEQFF
TRBJ2-1 TRBD2 TRBV27 few TGTGCCAGCAAGCGACCCGGCGGGGGGGAGCAGTTCTTC CASKRPGGGEQFF
TRBJ2-7 NA TRBV7-9 NA TGTGCCAGCAGCTTCTTGGGCGTCATAGGCGAGCAGTACTTC CASSFLGVIGEQYF
TRBJ2-1 TRBD2 TRBV24-1 many TGTGCCACCAGTGATTCTACCGGGACTAGCGGGGGCCCCCCTTACAATGAGCAGTTCTTC CATSDSTGTSGGPPYNEQFF
TRBJ1-5 NA TRBV25-1 NA TGTGCCAGCAGTGAATCCGGGGGGCTCTCTCAGCCCCAGCATTTT CASSESGGLSQPQHF
TRBJ2-7 TRBD2 TRBV20-1 many TGCAGTGCCCCGAGGAGCGCGGGAGGGATAAACGAGCAGTACTTC CSAPRSAGGINEQYF
TRBJ2-1 TRBD2 TRBV20-1 many TGCAGTGCTAGAGATCAACGGGAGGGCATCAATGAGCAGTTCTTC CSARDQREGINEQFF
TRBJ2-7 TRBD2 TRBV12-3/TRBV12-4 few TGTGCCAGCAGTTTCTCAGCGGGATTGACCTACGAGCAGTACTTC CASSFSAGLTYEQYF
TRBJ2-5 TRBD2 TRBV2 few TGTGCCAGCAGTATGACTAGCCTGGAGACCCAGTACTTC CASSMTSLETQYF